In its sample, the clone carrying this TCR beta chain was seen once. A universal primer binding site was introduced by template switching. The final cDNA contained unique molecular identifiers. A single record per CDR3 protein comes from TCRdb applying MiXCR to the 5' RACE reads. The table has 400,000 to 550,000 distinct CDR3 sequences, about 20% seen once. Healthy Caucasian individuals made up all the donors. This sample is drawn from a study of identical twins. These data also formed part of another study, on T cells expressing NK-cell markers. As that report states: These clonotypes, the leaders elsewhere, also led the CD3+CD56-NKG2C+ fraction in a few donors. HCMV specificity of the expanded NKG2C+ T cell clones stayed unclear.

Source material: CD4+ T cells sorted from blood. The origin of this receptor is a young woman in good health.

The CDR3 here is CASSQPGQGGGSTEAFF. The DNA of the CDR3 is TGTGCCAGCAGCCAACCGGGACAGGGGGGTGGTAGCACTGAAGCTTTCTTT. The chain has TRBV14 and TRBJ1-1; 11 bases match TRBD1. The germline CDR1 and CDR2 sequences are SGHDN and FVKESK. This CDR3 has 17 amino acids. With 2 bases clipped from V and 4 bases from J, the junction kept 9 bases outside the gene matches. Full variable domain (missing parts from reference TRBV14 and TRBJ1-1): EAGVTQFPSHSVIEKGQTVTLRCDPISGHDNLYWYRRVMGKEIKFLLHFVKESKQDESGMPNNRFLAERTGGTYSTLKVQPAELEDSGVYFCASSQPGQGGGSTEAFFGQGTRLTVV.